This T cell receptor (beta chain) originates from a study of blood T cells in healthy people across ages. Every sample had a minimum of 6.5 million PBMCs isolated. The CDR3 is 15 residues long. In germline, CDR1 is MNHEY, CDR2 SMNVEV (reference sequence). Trimming removed 8 bases from V and 7 bases from J, with 23 bases in between. Primers used in a second PCR of roughly 6 to 11 cycles were a sample-barcoded 5' primer and a J-beta primer mix. Every cDNA molecule bore a tag from a template-switch adaptor containing 12 random nucleotides. MiXCR was run by TCRdb on the 5' RACE reads, yielding one entry per CDR3 protein. The data show about 930,000 distinct CDR3 sequences, with almost 30% seen just once and roughly 10% held by the top ten. The same sample was also studied in work on T cells of mothers and their children.

The material sequenced was blood. The V call is TRBV27, the J call TRBJ1-1; D is perhaps TRBD1 (6 bases). The source of this sequence is a woman aged 40 to 50 in good health. The CDR3 protein is CASGYPPRGQLEAFF. CDR3 nucleotide sequence: TGTGCCAGCGGCTACCCCCCGCGCGGACAGCTTGAAGCTTTCTTT.